This paragraph covers one TCR beta chain sequence. Its antigen is unknown. Germline CDR1 and CDR2: SGHTA and FQGNSA. The CDR3 has 17 amino acids. V was trimmed by 3 bases and J by 7 bases, leaving 22 bases between them. The data were obtained in a study of cytomegalovirus exposure and HLA in healthy donors. Study-level results: It emerged from a later analysis that several of the most significant clusters appeared to be linked to common viral pathogens.

Donors counted as nominally healthy when sampled, yet unrecorded immune exposures were likely. A multiplex PCR was run with 60 Vbeta primers and 13 Jbeta primers. Using immunoSEQ multiplex PCR, the repertoire was profiled, and TCRdb retains in-frame clones only, with some absent. The listing contains about 170,000 clones. The source is a woman aged 18 to 35 in good health and CMV-seropositive. This sequence joins TRBV7-2 and TRBJ1-3, with D unresolved. The sample consisted of PBMCs. CDR3 bases: TGTGCCAGCAGCTTCGTTCCGGCCCCAGGAGGGCGGAACACCATATATTTT. This codes for CASSFVPAPGGRNTIYF.